The 29 T cell receptor beta chains below all came from one sample that was sequenced in a study of T cell repertoires in cytomegalovirus infection. TCRdb used MiXCR to reprocess the reads, holding one entry per CDR3 protein. The repertoire consists of some 350,000 distinct CDR3 sequences, with about 34% occurring once and the leading ten covering 13%. No cognate antigen is known for these TCRs. The starting material was cultured PBMCs, obtained from culture after CMV antigen stimulation. These receptors originate from a human donor in good health (CMV status not recorded). Some clones in this sample may be carry-over from other donors' samples.

V gene TRBV4-3 combines with J gene TRBJ2-1, with 13 positions matching TRBD2. V dropped 0 bases and J dropped 5; count of bases not matched to a gene: 1. The V gene's germline CDR1 is LGHNA and CDR2 YSLEER. CDR3 length: 16 amino acids. The CDR3 coding sequence is TGCGCCAGCAGCCAAGAGACTAGCGGGAGGAACAATGAGCAGTTCTTC. Its translation is CASSQETSGRNNEQFF.

There are a few counts of this clonotype. The chain carries TRBV18 and TRBJ1-1; 9 bases are shared with TRBD1. V dropped 0 bases and J dropped 4; count of bases not matched to a gene: 3. This CDR3 has 15 residues. Germline CDR1 and CDR2: KGHSH and LQKENI. CDR3 coding DNA: TGTGCCAGCTCACCACCGGAGGACAGGGGCACTGAAGCTTTCTTT. Translation: CASSPPEDRGTEAFF.

The chain combines TRBV24-1 with TRBJ2-2; D might be TRBD1 (6 bases). The V end was cut by 10 bases, the J end by 1 base, with 9 bases between. CDR3 length: 13 amino acids. Germline assignment: CDR1 KGHDR and CDR2 SFDVKD. CDR3 region: CATKTGNTGELFF. DNA for the CDR3: TGTGCCACGAAGACAGGGAACACCGGGGAGCTGTTTTTT.

This clonotype came up a few times. The rearrangement links TRBV7-2 to TRBJ2-5; 9 bases match TRBD2. This CDR3 spans 15 amino acids. J was trimmed by 4 bases and V by 3 bases; bases with no gene match: 6. From germline, CDR1 is SGHTA and CDR2 FQGNSA. The CDR3 DNA is TGTGCCAGCAGCTTTAGCGGGAGAGGTCGAGAGACCCAGTACTTC. This gives the protein CASSFSGRGRETQYF.

The chain combines TRBV4-1 with TRBJ2-1; 9 bases are shared with TRBD2. The junction had 14 bases not matched to a gene; V was cut back by 1 base and J by 10 bases. CDR1 is MGHRA and CDR2 is YSYEKL in the germline V gene. This CDR3 is built from 17 residues. CDR3 sequence (DNA): TGCGCCAGCAGCCAAGCCCAGGCGGGAGGGGCTCTGGGGGAGCAGTTCTTC. Translated: CASSQAQAGGALGEQFF.

The chain carries TRBV7-2 and TRBJ2-6; 12 nucleotides align to TRBD2. CDR3 size: 18 residues. Per the germline V gene, CDR1 is SGHTA and CDR2 is FQGNSA. Trimming removed 3 bases from V and 3 bases from J; junction bases left unmatched: 6. Here the CDR3 DNA reads TGTGCCAGCAGCTTGGGGAGACTAGCGGGAGATGGGGCCAACGTCCTGACTTTC. This codes for CASSLGRLAGDGANVLTF.

V is TRBV28 and J is TRBJ1-5; a possible D gene is TRBD1 (5 bases). CDR1 and CDR2 from the germline V gene are MDHEN and SYDVKM. V was pared by 6 bases and J by 1 base, with 13 bases between. The CDR3 loop spans 15 amino acids. The CDR3 protein is CASRGVEGSNQPQHF. The CDR3, as DNA: TGTGCCAGCAGGGGGGTAGAGGGCAGCAATCAGCCCCAGCATTTT.

This clonotype was counted between two and nine times. The chain uses TRBV18 and TRBJ2-1; maybe TRBD1 (5 bases). Germline loops: CDR1 KGHSH, CDR2 LQKENI. V gave up 2 bases and J gave up 7 bases, with 9 bases separating them. This CDR3 has 13 amino acids. The CDR3 coding sequence is TGTGCCAGCTCACCAATTAGGGGAAATGAGCAGTTCTTC. Amino acid sequence: CASSPIRGNEQFF. The whole variable domain, remainder taken from reference TRBV18 and TRBJ2-1, is NAGVMQNPRHLVRRRGQEARLRCSPMKGHSHVYWYRQLPEEGLKFMVYLQKENIIDESGMPKERFSAEFPKEGPSILRIQQVVRGDSAAYFCASSPIRGNEQFFGPGTRLTVL.

This clonotype was recorded a few times. The J gene is TRBJ2-1, the V gene TRBV7-2; D is ambiguous. V shed 2 bases and J shed 7 bases, with 18 bases lying between them. CDR3 length equals 16 residues. The germline V gene has CDR1 SGHTA and CDR2 FQGNSA. The CDR3 reads CASSLRSDPNLNEQFF. CDR3 DNA sequence: TGTGCCAGCAGCTTAAGATCGGACCCCAACTTAAATGAGCAGTTCTTC.

The J gene is TRBJ2-1, the V gene TRBV20-1, with 12 positions matching TRBD2. The CDR3 consists of 16 residues. Losses at the gene ends were 1 base for V and 4 bases for J; bases not matched to a gene: 5. Germline CDR1 DFQATT, CDR2 SNEGSKA (reference sequence). The DNA for the CDR3 is TGCAGTGCTAGAGGAGGACTAGCGGGGCCATACAATGAGCAGTTCTTC. Translating gives CSARGGLAGPYNEQFF.

This clonotype was seen a handful of times. This sequence joins TRBV7-2 and TRBJ2-7; the match to TRBD1 covers 7 bases. Germline-derived CDR1 and CDR2 are SGHTA and FQGNSA. With V trimmed by 5 bases and J by 9 bases, 10 bases remained unmatched. This CDR3 comprises 13 residues. CDR3 DNA sequence: TGTGCCAGCAGCCTACAACCCGGACAGGCGCAGTACTTC. Translating it yields CASSLQPGQAQYF.

This sequence joins TRBV7-9 and TRBJ2-7; 8 bases are shared with TRBD1. V lost 5 bases, J lost 0 bases, and 9 bases stayed unmatched. This CDR3 region has 16 residues. Germline values: CDR1 SEHNR, CDR2 FQNEAQ (reference sequence). CDR3 nucleotides: TGTGCCAGCAGCCCAAGACAGGGGCTCCCCTCCTACGAGCAGTACTTC. It translates to CASSPRQGLPSYEQYF.

The V gene is TRBV9, the J gene TRBJ2-5; 9 bases are shared with TRBD1. Germline loops: CDR1 SGDLS, CDR2 YYNGEE. V lost 5 bases and J lost 4; bases outside the gene matches: 0. This CDR3 contains 12 residues. The CDR3 coding sequence is TGTGCCAGCAGGGGACAGGGAGAGACCCAGTACTTC. Amino acid sequence: CASRGQGETQYF. Combining the CDR3 with reference TRBV9 and TRBJ2-5 gives the whole variable domain DSGVTQTPKHLITATGQRVTLRCSPRSGDLSVYWYQQSLDQGLQFLIQYYNGEERAKGNILERFSAQQFPDLHSELNLSSLELGDSALYFCASRGQGETQYFGPGTRLLVL.

This clonotype has ten or more counts. The CDR3 region is CASSLDPGYSNQPQHF. CDR3 nucleotides: TGTGCCAGCAGCTTAGATCCGGGCTATAGCAATCAGCCCCAGCATTTT. The chain combines TRBV7-2 with TRBJ1-5; D gene uncertain. Germline lookup yields CDR1 SGHTA and CDR2 FQGNSA. This CDR3 contains 16 residues. V shed 1 base and J shed 0 bases, with 10 bases lying between them.

The V gene is TRBV6-6, the J gene TRBJ2-7, with D uncertain. Per germline, CDR1 MNHNY and CDR2 SVGAGI (reference sequence). This CDR3 comprises 11 residues. V dropped 6 bases and J dropped 4 bases, with 7 bases sitting between them. This chain's CDR3 is CASRLGYEQYF. In nucleotides, the CDR3 is TGTGCCAGCAGGCTGGGGTACGAGCAGTACTTC.

The V and J genes are TRBV20-1 and TRBJ1-5; tentative D call: TRBD1 (5 bases). There are 13 residues in the CDR3. V gave up 0 bases and J gave up 7 bases, with 10 bases separating them. CDR1 is DFQATT, CDR2 SNEGSKA, per germline (reference sequence). CDR3 residues: CSAREAGWQPQHF. As DNA, the CDR3 is TGCAGTGCTAGAGAAGCAGGGTGGCAGCCCCAGCATTTT.

In this sample, this clonotype turned up a few times. This chain connects TRBV6-2 or TRBV6-3 to TRBJ2-3, with D unclear. The germline V gene has CDR1 MNHEY and CDR2 SVGEGT. This CDR3 region has 15 residues. V lost 0 bases and J 6 bases, leaving 13 bases between the germline ends. The CDR3 sequence: CASSYSRGAIDTQYF. CDR3 bases: TGTGCCAGCAGTTACTCTCGCGGCGCGATCGATACGCAGTATTTT.

The chain recombines TRBV28 with TRBJ2-1, with 7 bases identical to TRBD2. This CDR3 has 16 residues. V lost 3 bases, J lost 6 bases, and 11 bases stayed unmatched. In germline, CDR1 is MDHEN, CDR2 SYDVKM. The CDR3 sequence: CASSLSGLAVTNEQFF. Here the CDR3 DNA reads TGTGCCAGCAGTTTGTCGGGGCTAGCGGTCACCAATGAGCAGTTCTTC.

This sequence joins TRBV10-3 and TRBJ1-6; D is uncertain. V lost 0 bases to trimming and J lost 4 bases, with 4 bases between them. Germline values: CDR1 ENHRY, CDR2 SYGVKD. This CDR3 has 14 amino acids. CDR3 in amino acids: CAISESDYNSPLHF. CDR3 nucleotides: TGTGCCATCAGTGAGTCCGATTATAATTCACCCCTCCACTTT.

This chain links TRBV7-2 with TRBJ2-5, with D perhaps TRBD1 or TRBD2 (6 bases each). The CDR3 loop spans 17 amino acids. CDR1 and CDR2 from the germline V gene are SGHTA and FQGNSA. V was trimmed by 6 bases and J by 5 bases, leaving 25 bases between them. The DNA for the CDR3 is TGTGCCAGCAGGCTTGGCGGGACACCCAAGGAGAGGGAGACCCAGTACTTC. It translates to CASRLGGTPKERETQYF.

The V call is TRBV4-3, the J call TRBJ1-3; no firm D call. Germline values: CDR1 LGHNA, CDR2 YSLEER. This CDR3 comprises 15 residues. V lost 0 bases and J 4 bases, leaving 10 bases between the germline ends. As DNA, the CDR3 is TGCGCCAGCAGCCAAGATGGCGGGGTCGGAAACACCATATATTTT. Its protein is CASSQDGGVGNTIYF.

The chain is built from TRBV5-4 and TRBJ2-1; no definite D call. There are 15 residues in the CDR3. Germline V gives CDR1 SGHNT, CDR2 YYREEE (reference sequence). Trimming removed 1 base from V and 8 bases from J, with 16 bases in between. CDR3 nucleotide sequence: TGTGCCAGCAGCTTGCGCCTGGCCAGAGCAGATGAGCAGTTCTTC. It encodes CASSLRLARADEQFF.

This clonotype was observed a handful of times. The rearrangement uses TRBV7-9 and TRBJ1-4; D unclear. V was cut by 5 bases and J by 6 bases, with 16 bases left in between. This CDR3 has 15 amino acids. Germline CDR1 reads SEHNR; CDR2 reads FQNEAQ (reference sequence). This CDR3 is CASSLAVGGDEKLFF. In DNA, the CDR3 is TGTGCCAGCAGCCTGGCAGTGGGAGGCGATGAAAAACTGTTTTTT.

This chain links TRBV7-2 with TRBJ2-2; D is possibly TRBD1 (6 bases). The V and J ends lost 0 bases and 7 bases respectively, with 6 bases between them. Germline assignment: CDR1 SGHTA and CDR2 FQGNSA. The CDR3 consists of 13 residues. CDR3 loop: CASSLAGHGELFF. CDR3 DNA sequence: TGTGCCAGCAGCTTAGCGGGACACGGGGAGCTGTTTTTT.

The J gene is TRBJ1-4, the V gene TRBV7-9, with 9 bases fitting TRBD1. Germline trimming cut 5 bases from V and 3 bases from J; bases unmatched to any gene: 7. Germline values: CDR1 SEHNR, CDR2 FQNEAQ (reference sequence). The CDR3 is 16 amino acids. CDR3 DNA: TGTGCCAGCAGCCAAGACAGGGGGGAATCTAATGAAAAACTGTTTTTT. The encoded protein is CASSQDRGESNEKLFF.

The CDR3 loop reads CASSPRPGPVYEQFF. CDR3 DNA: TGTGCCAGCTCACCTCGACCAGGTCCGGTTTATGAGCAGTTCTTC. This rearrangement joins TRBV18 to TRBJ2-1; D unclear. V shed 3 bases and J shed 8 bases, with 17 bases lying between them. CDR3 length: 15 residues. Per the germline V gene, CDR1 is KGHSH and CDR2 is LQKENI.

This clonotype was counted only a few times. The chain is built from TRBV27 and TRBJ2-6; 7 bases align to TRBD1. Germline trimming cut 3 bases from V and 4 bases from J; bases unmatched to any gene: 12. Germline V lookup: CDR1 MNHEY, CDR2 SMNVEV (reference sequence). This CDR3 has 18 amino acids. This CDR3 is CASSFGQGVRPGANVLTF. The CDR3 DNA follows: TGTGCCAGCAGTTTTGGGCAGGGGGTAAGACCCGGGGCCAACGTCCTGACTTTC.

The table lists this clonotype with a few counts. The chain joins TRBV28 to TRBJ1-1; weak D call: TRBD1 (5 bases). V was pared by 0 bases and J by 3 bases, with 11 bases between. This CDR3 comprises 15 residues. Germline assignment: CDR1 MDHEN and CDR2 SYDVKM. The CDR3 DNA sequence: TGTGCCAGCAGTTTATGGGGGGACCAGGACACTGAAGCTTTCTTT. As protein: CASSLWGDQDTEAFF. The full variable domain, rest sourced from reference TRBV28 and TRBJ1-1, is DVKVTQSSRYLVKRTGEKVFLECVQDMDHENMFWYRQDPGLGLRLIYFSYDVKMKEKGDIPEGYSVSREKKERFSLILESASTNQTSMYLCASSLWGDQDTEAFFGQGTRLTVV.

The table lists this clonotype with a few counts. The rearrangement uses TRBV6-6 and TRBJ1-5; the match to TRBD1 covers 7 bases. In germline, CDR1 is MNHNY, CDR2 SVGAGI (reference sequence). The length of the CDR3 is 14 residues. V lost 4 bases to trimming and J lost 4 bases; unmatched junction nucleotides: 4. The CDR3 region is CASSWTGINQPQHF. The CDR3 region has the DNA TGTGCCAGCAGTTGGACAGGAATAAATCAGCCCCAGCATTTT.